This entry is about one T cell receptor (beta chain). Its target is not known. The CDR3 loop spans 13 amino acids. The ends lost 6 bases at V and 7 bases at J; junction bases unmatched: 6. These data come from a study of CD8+CD57+ T cells in acquired aplastic anemia. General study points: Patients and controls shared about 27 CD8+ CDR3 sequences.

Template material for TCR beta VDJ and CDR3 profiling consisted of genomic DNA. One entry per CDR3 protein, called by TCRdb with MiXCR from the reads. The sample has about 260,000 distinct CDR3 sequences; roughly 82% are singletons. Individuals selected for sequencing had exhibited CD8+CD57+ cell expansion on flow cytometry. Severe acquired aplastic anemia was the diagnosis recorded for all patients. Patients had received no therapy at the time of blood sampling. The chain employs TRBV12-3 or TRBV12-4 and TRBJ1-2; 9 bases match TRBD1. The specimen sequenced was sorted CD4+, CD8+, or CD8+CD57+ T cells (not recorded which) from PBMCs. This TCR was recovered from a human donor with aplastic anemia. The chain's CDR3 is CASSPTGGAGYTF. The CDR3 DNA reads as TGTGCCAGCAGCCCGACAGGGGGAGCTGGCTACACCTTC.